What follows are 21 T cell receptor beta chains derived from one specimen sequenced in a study of long-term antiretroviral therapy in people with HIV. An immunoSEQ assay, version v3.0, was performed at survey level. This table comes from immunoSEQ multiplex PCR, and its TCRdb copy is limited to in-frame clones, with some not included. Among some 30,000 clones listed, around 93% were seen once. The sequences come from unsorted PBMCs, collected approximately 7.4 years after starting antiretroviral therapy. The receptors come from a man aged 50 or older with HIV.

The rearrangement joins TRBV28 to TRBJ1-2, with D perhaps TRBD1 (5 bases). Germline V gene sequence: CDR1 MDHEN, CDR2 SYDVKM. The CDR3 is 13 amino acids. V was pared by 3 bases and J by 4 bases, with 9 bases between. As DNA, the CDR3 is TGTGCCAGCAGTTTCGGGGGAACCTATGGCTACACCTTC. Its protein product is CASSFGGTYGYTF.

The V and J genes are TRBV7-6 and TRBJ1-5, with 7 bases aligning to TRBD1. The CDR3 consists of 16 residues. J lost 0 bases, V lost 3 bases, and 5 bases had no gene match. CDR1 and CDR2 from the germline V gene are SGHVS and FNYEAQ. The CDR3 sequence: CASSLGQPYSNQPQHF. CDR3 DNA: TGTGCCAGCAGCTTGGGACAGCCTTATAGCAATCAGCCCCAGCATTTT.

The gene calls are TRBV29-1 and TRBJ2-1; D is unclear. CDR3 length: 12 amino acids. Germline V gene sequence: CDR1 SQVTM, CDR2 ANQGSEA. The V gene lost 6 bases and the J gene lost 9 bases, with 15 bases spanning the gap. The CDR3 here is CSVYPLLAEQFF. The CDR3 region has the DNA TGCAGCGTCTATCCTCTCCTTGCTGAGCAGTTCTTC.

The chain links TRBV14 to TRBJ2-3; TRBD1 might be the D (6 bases). The V and J ends lost 1 base and 1 base respectively, with 12 bases between them. Germline V CDR1 and CDR2: SGHDN, FVKESK. The length of the CDR3 is 16 residues. The CDR3 reads CASSQGRNRGTDTQYF. For the CDR3, the DNA is TGTGCCAGCAGCCAAGGACGGAACAGGGGCACAGATACGCAGTATTTT.

This chain uses TRBV2 with TRBJ1-5, with D maybe TRBD1 (6 bases). CDR1 SNHLY and CDR2 FYNNEI come from the germline V gene. The CDR3 has 15 amino acids. Trimming took 6 bases from V and 3 from J, leaving 15 bases between them. CDR3 DNA sequence: TGTGCCAGCAGCCGGACAGAAGAATTCAATCAGCCCCAGCATTTT. As protein: CASSRTEEFNQPQHF.

The gene calls are TRBV9 and TRBJ2-7, with 8 nucleotides matching TRBD1. In germline, CDR1 is SGDLS, CDR2 YYNGEE. V gave up 0 bases and J gave up 3 bases; unmatched junction bases: 11. The CDR3 has 17 amino acids. CDR3: CASSVGSGGTGHYEQYF. The CDR3 DNA sequence: TGTGCCAGCAGCGTAGGGTCCGGTGGGACAGGCCACTACGAGCAGTACTTC.

The CDR3, as DNA: TGTGCCAGCAGTTACGATAGTTTCTCTGGAAACACCATATATTTT. It codes for CASSYDSFSGNTIYF. The V call is TRBV6-6, the J call TRBJ1-3; no clear D gene. Germline V lookup: CDR1 MNHNY, CDR2 SVGAGI (reference sequence). Between the trimmed V and J ends, which lost 2 bases and 0 bases, there was a span of 8 bases. The CDR3 runs 15 residues.

The chain joins TRBV7-9 to TRBJ1-1; 7 nucleotides match TRBD1. The CDR3 is made up of 16 amino acids. Germline values: CDR1 SEHNR, CDR2 FQNEAQ (reference sequence). Trimming took 2 bases from V and 0 from J; bases not matched to a gene: 6. The CDR3 sequence: CASSLYRGVMNTEAFF. In DNA form, the CDR3 reads TGTGCCAGCAGCTTATACAGGGGTGTCATGAACACTGAAGCTTTCTTT. The variable domain in full, completed from reference TRBV7-9 and TRBJ1-1, reads DTGVSQNPRHKITKRGQNVTFRCDPISEHNRLYWYRQTLGQGPEFLTYFQNEAQLEKSRLLSDRFSAERPKGSFSTLEIQRTEQGDSAMYLCASSLYRGVMNTEAFFGQGTRLTVV.

This chain links TRBV18 with TRBJ2-3; unclear D gene. The CDR3 spans 16 residues. The germline CDR1 and CDR2 sequences are KGHSH and LQKENI. V was clipped by 3 bases and J by 4 bases, with 17 bases between them. CDR3 sequence (DNA): TGTGCCAGCTCACCGAGGACGCCTAGGGTCGCAGATACGCAGTATTTT. Protein product: CASSPRTPRVADTQYF.

The chain carries TRBV6-1 and TRBJ1-2; TRBD1 aligns across 8 bases. Germline V lookup: CDR1 MNHNS, CDR2 SASEGT. V lost 6 bases and J lost 12; bases outside the gene matches: 15. The CDR3 is 14 amino acids. The CDR3 reads CASRWTGSEHIHTF. The CDR3 nucleotides read TGTGCCAGCAGATGGACAGGGTCAGAACATATCCACACCTTC.

CDR3 sequence reads: CASSLGDPGLGPDTQYF. CDR3 DNA sequence: TGTGCCAGCAGTTTAGGCGATCCGGGACTAGGACCAGATACGCAGTATTTT. The gene calls are TRBV28 and TRBJ2-3, with TRBD2 matching over 8 bases. CDR3 length: 17 amino acids. Trimming cost V 2 bases and J 4 bases; bases outside gene matches: 11. Germline V gives CDR1 MDHEN, CDR2 SYDVKM. The full variable domain, completed using reference TRBV28 and TRBJ2-3, is DVKVTQSSRYLVKRTGEKVFLECVQDMDHENMFWYRQDPGLGLRLIYFSYDVKMKEKGDIPEGYSVSREKKERFSLILESASTNQTSMYLCASSLGDPGLGPDTQYFGPGTRLTVL.

The J gene is TRBJ1-1, the V gene TRBV15, with TRBD1 matching over 8 bases. The CDR3 is 12 residues long. From germline, CDR1 is LNHNV and CDR2 YYDKDF (reference sequence). After removal of 5 bases from V and 10 bases from J, the junction contained 6 bases not matched to a gene. CDR3 amino acids: CATSPDRVGAFF. In DNA form, the CDR3 reads TGTGCCACCAGCCCGGACAGGGTGGGAGCTTTCTTT. The full variable domain, rest sourced from reference TRBV15 and TRBJ1-1, is DAMVIQNPRYQVTQFGKPVTLSCSQTLNHNVMYWYQQKSSQAPKLLFHYYDKDFNNEADTPDNFQSRRPNTSFCFLDIRSPGLGDTAMYLCATSPDRVGAFFGQGTRLTVV.

The chain combines TRBV9 with TRBJ1-2; D is undetermined. The CDR3 covers 16 residues. V shed 0 bases and J shed 0 bases, with 12 bases lying between them. The germline V gene encodes CDR1 SGDLS and CDR2 YYNGEE. The CDR3 DNA reads TGTGCCAGCAGCGTAGATAGTCAGGCTTCTAACTATGGCTACACCTTC. It translates to CASSVDSQASNYGYTF.

This chain joins TRBV7-2 and TRBJ1-2; 11 positions match TRBD1. This CDR3 comprises 15 residues. Germline V gene sequence: CDR1 SGHTA, CDR2 FQGNSA. V lost 4 bases to trimming and J lost 8 bases; unmatched junction nucleotides: 9. For the CDR3, the DNA is TGTGCCAGCAGCTCCACCTGGACAGGGGGCGAGGGCTACACCTTC. It specifies CASSSTWTGGEGYTF.

V is TRBV5-6 and J is TRBJ1-5; 11 bases agree with TRBD1. The CDR3 covers 16 residues. After removal of 4 bases from V and 7 bases from J, the junction contained 10 bases not matched to a gene. CDR1 is SGHDT and CDR2 is YYEEEE in the germline V gene. The CDR3, as DNA: TGTGCCAGCAGCCGCGGGACAGGGGGTTTAGGGCAGCCCCAGCATTTT. Amino acid sequence: CASSRGTGGLGQPQHF.

V gene TRBV5-1 combines with J gene TRBJ2-1; D is perhaps TRBD2 (6 bases). The CDR3 length is 14 residues. The germline V gene has CDR1 SGHRS and CDR2 YFSETQ. V lost 4 bases and J lost 5, with 13 bases in between. The chain's CDR3 is CASSPGGADNEQFF. Written as DNA, the CDR3 is TGCGCCAGCAGCCCGGGCGGGGCGGACAATGAGCAGTTCTTC.

The chain is built from TRBV7-3 and TRBJ2-3; 8 bases align to TRBD2. Germline CDR1 is SGHTA and CDR2 is FQGTGA. The CDR3 extends over 15 amino acids. V gave up 6 bases and J gave up 4 bases; unmatched junction bases: 9. The CDR3 region has the DNA TGTGCCAGCAGTCGCCGGGGGGGCCATGCAGATACGCAGTATTTT. Its protein is CASSRRGGHADTQYF.

This rearrangement joins TRBV5-1 to TRBJ1-6; D is uncertain. The CDR3 consists of 16 residues. The V end lost 4 bases, the J end lost 2 bases, and 13 bases lay between the germline ends. CDR1 is SGHRS, CDR2 YFSETQ, per germline. This CDR3 is CASSPSGVTYNSPLHF. In DNA form, the CDR3 reads TGCGCCAGCAGCCCGTCCGGGGTAACCTATAATTCACCCCTCCACTTT.

In this sample, this clone turned up once. The chain is built from TRBV5-1 and TRBJ1-2; D perhaps matches TRBD1 (5 bases). The length of the CDR3 is 14 residues. The V end was cut by 3 bases, the J end by 7 bases, with 16 bases between. CDR1 is SGHRS, CDR2 YFSETQ, per germline. CDR3 protein: CASSSPGPEAGYTF. The CDR3 DNA is TGCGCCAGCAGCTCTCCGGGGCCCGAGGCTGGCTACACCTTC.

The chain carries TRBV30 and TRBJ1-4; a possible D gene is TRBD1 (5 bases). Trimming took 2 bases from V and 8 from J, leaving 9 bases between them. Per the germline V gene, CDR1 is GTSNPN and CDR2 is SVGIG (reference sequence). The CDR3 extends over 12 amino acids. CDR3 loop: CAWSMGPEKLFF. CDR3 bases: TGTGCCTGGAGTATGGGACCAGAAAAACTGTTTTTT.

This chain uses TRBV4-3 with TRBJ2-7; D uncertain. The CDR3 covers 13 residues. V was shortened by 0 bases and J by 4 bases, with 7 bases between the two germline ends. CDR1 LGHNA and CDR2 YSLEER come from the germline V gene. This CDR3 reads CASSQDMGYEQYF. As DNA, the CDR3 is TGCGCCAGCAGCCAAGATATGGGATACGAGCAGTACTTC.